Below, 14 T cell receptor beta chains from the same sample are listed, as sequenced in a study of CD8 T cells in ankylosing spondylitis. A single record per CDR3 protein comes from TCRdb applying MiXCR to the 5' RACE reads. The sample yields under 300,000 distinct CDR3 sequences, over 15% seen once. Sequences were obtained from blood, either unsorted or a sorted T cell fraction (not recorded which). These receptors all stem from a male donor with ankylosing spondylitis or in good health (not recorded which).

As regards this clonotype: It may be a read error: a sequence one base away is much more abundant. CDR3 sequence reads: CASSPTAYGQYF. CDR3 DNA sequence: TGCGCCAGCAGCCCCACGGCCTACGGGCAGTACTTC. This chain links TRBV5-1 with TRBJ2-7; the D is unclear. The CDR3 spans 12 residues. Germline V lookup: CDR1 SGHRS, CDR2 YFSETQ.

This clonotype was seen ten or more times. V and J are TRBV29-1 and TRBJ2-2, with 10 bases aligning to TRBD2. Germline CDR1 and CDR2: SQVTM and ANQGSEA. The CDR3 runs to 15 residues. With 5 bases clipped from V and 4 bases from J, the junction kept 7 bases outside the gene matches. The CDR3 sequence: CSVYLAGDLTGELFF. The CDR3 DNA follows: TGCAGCGTTTACCTAGCGGGAGATCTCACCGGGGAGCTGTTTTTT.

V and J are TRBV5-6 and TRBJ2-6, with D maybe TRBD1 (6 bases). This CDR3 is built from 16 residues. Germline CDR1 SGHDT, CDR2 YYEEEE. With 1 base removed from V and 4 bases from J, the gap between germline ends came to 12 bases. CDR3 sequence (DNA): TGTGCCAGCAGCTTGCCGAGGACAGCCGGGGCCAACGTCCTGACTTTC. Its translation: CASSLPRTAGANVLTF.

This sequence joins TRBV29-1 and TRBJ2-7; tentatively, D is TRBD2 (5 bases). This CDR3 is 13 amino acids long. Trimming took off 7 bases at V and 2 bases at J, with 15 bases between the two ends. CDR1 SQVTM and CDR2 ANQGSEA come from the germline V gene. The CDR3 spells CSGVTRETYEQYF. Here the CDR3 DNA reads TGCAGCGGCGTCACTCGGGAAACCTACGAGCAGTACTTC.

In this sample, this clonotype turned up a few times. This chain links TRBV6-5 with TRBJ2-7; no definite D call. The V gene's germline CDR1 is MNHEY and CDR2 SVGAGI. The V end was cut by 2 bases, the J end by 2 bases, with 13 bases between. CDR3 length: 15 amino acids. DNA of the CDR3: TGTGCCAGCAGTTACCCCCCGTCGTCCCCCTACGAGCAGTACTTC. This codes for CASSYPPSSPYEQYF.

This clonotype has a count of ten or more. The chain carries TRBV4-1 and TRBJ1-4, with D uncertain. V lost 4 bases, J lost 6 bases, and 15 bases lay in between. The length of the CDR3 is 15 residues. CDR1 is MGHRA, CDR2 YSYEKL, per germline. The CDR3 reads CASSPHPEFDEKLFF. The CDR3 DNA is TGCGCCAGCAGCCCACACCCGGAGTTCGATGAAAAACTGTTTTTT.

This clonotype was counted a few times. This sequence joins TRBV29-1 and TRBJ2-3; D gene uncertain. V dropped 7 bases and J dropped 2 bases, with 13 bases sitting between them. Looked up from germline, CDR1 is SQVTM and CDR2 is ANQGSEA. The CDR3 covers 13 residues. Written as DNA, the CDR3 is TGCAGCGCCTCAAACGGTTACACAGATACGCAGTATTTT. The encoded protein is CSASNGYTDTQYF.

This clonotype was seen repeatedly, ten times or more. The rearrangement joins TRBV20-1 to TRBJ2-1; TRBD1 matches 8 bases. The CDR3 has 14 amino acids. V lost 8 bases, J lost 7 bases, and 13 bases stayed unmatched. Germline-derived CDR1 and CDR2 are DFQATT and SNEGSKA (reference sequence). The chain's CDR3 is CSLLDRGWRNEQFF. The CDR3 DNA sequence: TGCAGTCTCTTAGACAGGGGTTGGAGAAATGAGCAGTTCTTC.

In this sample, this clonotype turned up a few times. The V and J genes are TRBV13 and TRBJ2-7, with D perhaps matching TRBD2 (5 bases). Per the germline V gene, CDR1 is PRHDT and CDR2 is FYEKMQ (reference sequence). This CDR3 comprises 14 residues. V was clipped by 3 bases and J by 2 bases, with 11 bases between them. CDR3 amino acids: CASSFRAAAYEQYF. For the CDR3, the DNA is TGTGCCAGCAGCTTTCGAGCGGCGGCCTACGAGCAGTACTTC.

This clonotype has a handful of counts. The chain has TRBV29-1 and TRBJ2-3; 12 bases line up with TRBD2. Germline V gene sequence: CDR1 SQVTM, CDR2 ANQGSEA. The CDR3 has 18 amino acids. Losses at the gene ends were 7 bases for V and 4 bases for J; bases not matched to a gene: 18. The CDR3 reads CSAWGGSPLAGGSDTQYF. The CDR3 DNA sequence: TGCAGCGCGTGGGGGGGCTCCCCACTAGCGGGAGGCTCAGATACGCAGTATTTT.

The V and J genes are TRBV29-1 and TRBJ2-1; 9 nucleotides line up with TRBD2. The CDR3 runs to 15 residues. The trim removed 1 base at V and 4 bases at J, leaving 5 bases unmatched. Germline lookup yields CDR1 SQVTM and CDR2 ANQGSEA. Here the CDR3 reads CSVEVQREAYNEQFF. CDR3 sequence (DNA): TGCAGCGTTGAAGTGCAGCGGGAGGCTTACAATGAGCAGTTCTTC.

The genes are TRBV11-2 and TRBJ2-7; D is possibly TRBD2 (5 bases). The germline V and J ends were trimmed by 5 bases and 3 bases, with 17 bases remaining between them. The germline CDR1 and CDR2 sequences are SGHAT and FQNNGV. This CDR3 comprises 15 residues. CDR3 amino acids: CASSLGPRVHYEQYF. CDR3 DNA sequence: TGTGCCAGCAGCCTGGGCCCGAGGGTCCACTACGAGCAGTACTTC.

This sequence joins TRBV7-9 and TRBJ1-1; D call uncertain. CDR1 and CDR2 (germline): SEHNR, FQNEAQ (reference sequence). With 2 bases removed from V and 4 bases from J, the gap between germline ends came to 5 bases. The CDR3 is made up of 12 amino acids. CDR3 residues: CASSLLVTEAFF. CDR3 DNA: TGTGCCAGCAGCTTATTGGTCACTGAAGCTTTCTTT. The whole variable domain, remainder taken from reference TRBV7-9 and TRBJ1-1, is DTGVSQNPRHKITKRGQNVTFRCDPISEHNRLYWYRQTLGQGPEFLTYFQNEAQLEKSRLLSDRFSAERPKGSFSTLEIQRTEQGDSAMYLCASSLLVTEAFFGQGTRLTVV.

This chain joins TRBV12-3 or TRBV12-4 and TRBJ2-3; 10 bases align to TRBD2. CDR3 length equals 13 residues. Trimming took 11 bases from V and 2 from J; bases not matched to a gene: 4. In DNA, the CDR3 is TGTGCCGGAGGGACTAGCGACACAGATACGCAGTATTTT. Translating gives CAGGTSDTDTQYF.